The 21 T cell receptor beta chains reported below all come from one sample, sequenced in a study of T-cell reconstitution after alpha-beta-depleted transplantation in children. Preparing the TCRbeta library involved the use of unique molecular identifiers. TCRdb reprocessed the PCR reads with MiXCR, giving one entry per CDR3 protein. The top ten clones hold around 10% of a sample with 300,000 or so distinct CDR3 sequences, approximately 9.8% of them seen once. Sequenced here: PBMCs from the stem cell graft donor, sampled from the stem cell graft. The receptors stem from a human donor who donated a stem cell graft to a child with SCID.

This clonotype was seen repeatedly, ten times or more. This chain uses TRBV10-1 with TRBJ1-1; 9 positions agree with TRBD1. Germline V gene lookup returns CDR1 WNHNN and CDR2 SYGVQD (reference sequence). V lost 5 bases, J lost 4 bases, and 2 bases stayed unmatched. The CDR3 length is 13 residues. This chain's CDR3 is CASSPDRGTEAFF. The CDR3 DNA reads TGCGCCAGCAGTCCGGACAGGGGCACTGAAGCTTTCTTT.

This clonotype occurred a few times. The genes are TRBV5-6 and TRBJ2-2, with D maybe TRBD1 (5 bases). V lost 4 bases, J lost 1 base, and 11 bases lay in between. The CDR3 is made up of 15 amino acids. CDR1 SGHDT and CDR2 YYEEEE come from the germline V gene. The CDR3 is CASSPADRNTGELFF. The CDR3 DNA follows: TGTGCCAGCAGCCCCGCCGACAGGAACACCGGGGAGCTGTTTTTT.

This clonotype was counted only a few times. This chain links TRBV6-1 with TRBJ2-2, with D uncertain. V dropped 7 bases and J dropped 1 base, with 10 bases sitting between them. This CDR3 is built from 14 residues. Germline V gene lookup returns CDR1 MNHNS and CDR2 SASEGT. The CDR3 region is CASTGGLNTGELFF. Written as DNA, the CDR3 is TGTGCCAGCACGGGCGGATTGAACACCGGGGAGCTGTTTTTT.

V usage is TRBV12-3 or TRBV12-4 and J usage is TRBJ1-1; possibly TRBD1 for D (6 bases). Trimming took 7 bases from V and 1 from J, leaving 16 bases between them. The CDR3 contains 15 residues. Here the CDR3 reads CASTLDLGANTEAFF. For the CDR3, the DNA is TGTGCCAGCACCTTAGATTTGGGGGCGAACACTGAAGCTTTCTTT.

This clonotype was recorded at least ten times. This chain joins TRBV12-3 or TRBV12-4 and TRBJ1-3; D is unclear. The CDR3 runs to 10 residues. Trimming took off 3 bases at V and 8 bases at J, with 2 bases between the two ends. CDR3 region: CASSFDTIYF. DNA of the CDR3: TGTGCCAGCAGTTTCGACACCATATATTTT.

The chain carries TRBV7-9 and TRBJ2-1; TRBD1 is a possible D gene (6 bases). Looked up from germline, CDR1 is SEHNR and CDR2 is FQNEAQ (reference sequence). The CDR3 contains 16 residues. Trimming removed 5 bases at V and 1 base at J, with 15 bases between. The CDR3: CASSPYRDKSYNEQFF. The CDR3 region has the DNA TGTGCCAGCAGCCCGTACCGGGACAAATCCTACAATGAGCAGTTCTTC. The variable domain in full, completed from reference TRBV7-9 and TRBJ2-1, reads DTGVSQNPRHKITKRGQNVTFRCDPISEHNRLYWYRQTLGQGPEFLTYFQNEAQLEKSRLLSDRFSAERPKGSFSTLEIQRTEQGDSAMYLCASSPYRDKSYNEQFFGPGTRLTVL.

This chain links TRBV5-1 with TRBJ2-3; a possible D gene is TRBD2 (6 bases). This CDR3 is built from 15 residues. Germline assignment: CDR1 SGHRS and CDR2 YFSETQ. V lost 0 bases and J 6 bases, leaving 14 bases between the germline ends. The CDR3 nucleotides are TGCGCCAGCAGCTTGGGCGGGGACCCACGGGATACGCAGTATTTT. Translating it yields CASSLGGDPRDTQYF.

The V gene is TRBV5-1, the J gene TRBJ1-4; 7 bases agree with TRBD1. This CDR3 has 15 residues. Germline V gene lookup returns CDR1 SGHRS and CDR2 YFSETQ. The J segment lost 0 bases and the V segment lost 4 bases, leaving 3 bases of the junction unmatched. In nucleotides, the CDR3 is TGCGCCAGCAGCGAGGGACAGACAACTAATGAAAAACTGTTTTTT. Translation: CASSEGQTTNEKLFF.

This clonotype was counted at least ten times. The V gene is TRBV5-1, the J gene TRBJ2-3; 7 bases are a match to TRBD1. V was clipped by 0 bases and J by 4 bases; unmatched bases: 2. The CDR3 has 14 amino acids. CDR1 and CDR2 (germline): SGHRS, YFSETQ. CDR3 residues: CASSLGQGPDTQYF. CDR3 DNA: TGCGCCAGCAGCTTGGGACAGGGCCCAGATACGCAGTATTTT.

This clonotype was seen more than once but under ten times. The chain combines TRBV6-2 or TRBV6-3 with TRBJ1-3, with 9 bases that match TRBD1. Germline V lookup: CDR1 MNHEY, CDR2 SVGEGT. V dropped 6 bases and J dropped 3; count of bases not matched to a gene: 15. The CDR3 is made up of 18 amino acids. In DNA form, the CDR3 reads TGTGCCAGCAGCCCCACCGGGACAGGGCGTTTTTTTGGAAACACCATATATTTT. Its protein is CASSPTGTGRFFGNTIYF.

The table lists this clonotype with a few counts. CDR3 region: CASSAVQGSTDTQYF. In DNA, the CDR3 is TGTGCCAGCAGCGCAGTCCAGGGGAGCACAGATACGCAGTATTTT. V gene TRBV7-3 combines with J gene TRBJ2-3; possible D gene TRBD1, 6 bases. The CDR3 spans 15 residues. Trimming took off 5 bases at V and 0 bases at J, with 12 bases between the two ends. Germline V gene lookup returns CDR1 SGHTA and CDR2 FQGTGA.

This clonotype was counted between two and nine times. The chain joins TRBV6-1 to TRBJ2-1; the D is unclear. V was clipped by 1 base and J by 10 bases, with 17 bases between them. Germline CDR1 reads MNHNS; CDR2 reads SASEGT. This CDR3 region has 15 residues. The DNA for the CDR3 is TGTGCCAGCAGTGAAGGGCAGGCGGCAGTACGGGAGCAGTTCTTC. Translating gives CASSEGQAAVREQFF.

This clonotype was seen repeatedly, ten times or more. The rearrangement joins TRBV12-3 or TRBV12-4 to TRBJ2-2; D unclear. The CDR3 runs to 11 residues. Trimming stripped 7 bases from V and 7 bases from J, with 7 bases between. The CDR3 loop reads CASTSIGELFF. The CDR3 DNA reads as TGTGCCAGCACCTCCATCGGGGAGCTGTTTTTT.

This clonotype was found many times. The V gene is TRBV12-3 or TRBV12-4, the J gene TRBJ2-7; 7 positions match TRBD1. The CDR3 is 13 amino acids. V lost 3 bases to trimming and J lost 7 bases; unmatched junction nucleotides: 6. In DNA, the CDR3 is TGTGCCAGCAGTTTGGCGGGCAGGGGGGAGCAGTACTTC. Its translation: CASSLAGRGEQYF.

In its sample, this clonotype was seen a few times. The DNA of the CDR3 is TGTGCCAGCAGTTTGCGGGTACCCGGGCAAGATACGCAGTATTTT. Protein sequence: CASSLRVPGQDTQYF. The gene calls are TRBV12-3 or TRBV12-4 and TRBJ2-3; TRBD2 is a possible D gene (5 bases). The V end was cut by 3 bases, the J end by 5 bases, with 15 bases between. The CDR3 contains 15 residues.

The V and J genes are TRBV4-1 and TRBJ2-2; D not certain. With 6 bases removed from V and 3 bases from J, the gap between germline ends came to 14 bases. Germline V lookup: CDR1 MGHRA, CDR2 YSYEKL. The CDR3 extends over 15 amino acids. CDR3 loop: CASSPRQTYTGELFF. In DNA form, the CDR3 reads TGCGCCAGCAGTCCTAGGCAGACATACACCGGGGAGCTGTTTTTT.

This clonotype was counted only a few times. The rearrangement joins TRBV5-1 to TRBJ2-3, with TRBD1 identical over 10 bases. The V gene end was trimmed by 5 bases and the J gene end by 7 bases; junction bases not matched to a gene: 4. Germline V gene data show CDR1 as SGHRS and CDR2 as YFSETQ. The CDR3 spans 13 residues. The CDR3 bases are TGCGCCAGCAGTCTGGACAGGGGGAATACGCAGTATTTT. As protein: CASSLDRGNTQYF.

The CDR3 nucleotides read TGTGCCAGCAGCGTAGGGGCTAGCGGGGCGCTCACCGGGGAGCTGTTTTTT. Translated: CASSVGASGALTGELFF. The chain recombines TRBV9 with TRBJ2-2, with 9 positions matching TRBD2. J was trimmed by 4 bases and V by 0 bases; bases with no gene match: 7. The CDR3 runs 17 residues. CDR1 and CDR2 from the germline V gene are SGDLS and YYNGEE.

For this clonotype: One junction end does not reproduce the germline sequence, and a read error may be involved. This chain links TRBV20-1 with TRBJ2-1, with no clear D. This CDR3 comprises 15 residues. CDR1 DFQATT and CDR2 SNEGSKA come from the germline V gene (reference sequence). The CDR3 loop is CCARTSFVEGNEQFF. CDR3 sequence (DNA): TGCTGTGCTAGAACCTCCTTCGTCGAAGGTAATGAGCAGTTCTTC.

This clonotype was recorded many times. The chain is built from TRBV12-3 or TRBV12-4 and TRBJ2-1; 8 bases line up with TRBD2. This CDR3 is built from 15 residues. J was trimmed by 8 bases and V by 3 bases; bases with no gene match: 9. The DNA of the CDR3 is TGTGCCAGCAGTTTGACGGGGGGGCCATTCGATGAGCAGTTCTTC. This sequence encodes CASSLTGGPFDEQFF.

The chain carries TRBV12-3 or TRBV12-4 and TRBJ2-1; D may be TRBD1 or TRBD2 (7 bases each). The CDR3 length is 16 residues. Trimming removed 6 bases at V and 2 bases at J, with 17 bases between. CDR3 sequence reads: CASSLAGGAAYNEQFF. In nucleotides, the CDR3 is TGTGCCAGCAGCCTCGCAGGGGGGGCCGCCTACAATGAGCAGTTCTTC.